This T cell receptor beta chain was identified in a study of CD8 T cells in ankylosing spondylitis. Study outcomes and limitations: Earlier literature documents some of the motif variants in reactive arthritis synovial fluid and blood. Ankylosing spondylitis blood seemed to carry a telltale TCR beta motif made of under 10 highly homologous variants.

TCRdb analysed the 5' RACE reads with MiXCR anew, one entry per CDR3 protein. Of 200,000 to 300,000 distinct CDR3 sequences in the sample, roughly 10% are singletons; the top ten hold about 2.5%. There are many counts of this clonotype. Its specificity is unknown. The CDR3 runs to 18 residues. Germline assignment: CDR1 SGHRS and CDR2 YFSETQ. The germline V and J ends were trimmed by 0 bases and 1 base, with 16 bases remaining between them. The genes are TRBV5-1 and TRBJ2-2; tentative D call: TRBD1 (5 bases). The clonotype comes from a male donor with ankylosing spondylitis or in good health (not recorded which). Specimen: blood, either unsorted or a sorted T cell fraction (not recorded which). In DNA form, the CDR3 reads TGCGCCAGCAGCTTGGATATTGTAAAGACAGAGAACACCGGGGAGCTGTTTTTT. Translation gives CASSLDIVKTENTGELFF.